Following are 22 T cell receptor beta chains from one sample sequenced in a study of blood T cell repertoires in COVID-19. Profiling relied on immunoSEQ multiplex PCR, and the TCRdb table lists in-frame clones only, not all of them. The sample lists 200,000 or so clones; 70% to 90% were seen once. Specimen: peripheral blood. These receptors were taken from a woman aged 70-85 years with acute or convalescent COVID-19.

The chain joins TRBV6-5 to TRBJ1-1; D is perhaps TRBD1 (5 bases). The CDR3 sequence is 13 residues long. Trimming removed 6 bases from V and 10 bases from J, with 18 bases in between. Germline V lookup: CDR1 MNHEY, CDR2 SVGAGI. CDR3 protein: CASRLGGEPGAFF. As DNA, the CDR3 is TGTGCCAGCAGGCTCGGGGGGGAGCCGGGAGCTTTCTTT.

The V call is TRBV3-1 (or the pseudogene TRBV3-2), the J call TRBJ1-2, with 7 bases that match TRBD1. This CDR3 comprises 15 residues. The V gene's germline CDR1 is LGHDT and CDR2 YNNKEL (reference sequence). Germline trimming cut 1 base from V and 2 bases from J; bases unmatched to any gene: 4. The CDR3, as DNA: TGTGCCAGCAGCCAAGCCCCAGGGGGGAACTATGGCTACACCTTC. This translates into CASSQAPGGNYGYTF.

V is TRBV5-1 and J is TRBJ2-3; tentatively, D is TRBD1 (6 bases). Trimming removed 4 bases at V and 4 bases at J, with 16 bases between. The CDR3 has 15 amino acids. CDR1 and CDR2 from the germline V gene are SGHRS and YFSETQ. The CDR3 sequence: CASSGSTGRPDTQYF. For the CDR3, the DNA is TGCGCCAGCAGCGGGTCAACAGGGCGGCCAGATACGCAGTATTTT.

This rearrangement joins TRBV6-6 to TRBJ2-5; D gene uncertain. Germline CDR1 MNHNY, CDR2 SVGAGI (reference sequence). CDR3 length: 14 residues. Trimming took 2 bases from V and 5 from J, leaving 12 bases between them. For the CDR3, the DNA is TGTGCCAGCAGTTACGGTTGGGCGTCCGAGACCCAGTACTTC. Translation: CASSYGWASETQYF.

As DNA, the CDR3 is TGTGCCAGCAGCGGGGGACATCGCGAGCAGTACTTC. As protein: CASSGGHREQYF. The chain employs TRBV11-3 and TRBJ2-7, with D possibly being TRBD1 (6 bases). Trimming left V 5 bases short and J 6 bases short, with 11 bases between. The CDR3 has 12 residues. The germline gives CDR1 SGHNT, CDR2 YENEEA.

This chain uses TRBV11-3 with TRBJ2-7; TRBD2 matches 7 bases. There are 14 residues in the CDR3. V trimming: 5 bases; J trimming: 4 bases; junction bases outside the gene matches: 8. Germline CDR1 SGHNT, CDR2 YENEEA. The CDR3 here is CASSPLARQYEQYF. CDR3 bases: TGTGCCAGCAGCCCACTAGCGCGACAATACGAGCAGTACTTC.

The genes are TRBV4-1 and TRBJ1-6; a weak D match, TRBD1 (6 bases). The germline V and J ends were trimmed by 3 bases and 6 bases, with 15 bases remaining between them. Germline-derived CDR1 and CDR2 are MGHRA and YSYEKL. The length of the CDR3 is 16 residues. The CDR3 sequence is CASSQNTGYGNSPLHF. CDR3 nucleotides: TGCGCCAGCAGCCAGAATACAGGGTACGGTAATTCACCCCTCCACTTT.

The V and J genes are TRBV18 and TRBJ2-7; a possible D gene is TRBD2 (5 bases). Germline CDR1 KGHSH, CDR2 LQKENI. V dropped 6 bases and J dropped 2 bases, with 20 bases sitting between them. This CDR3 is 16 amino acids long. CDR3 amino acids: CASSEDARRDTYEQYF. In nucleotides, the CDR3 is TGTGCCAGCTCTGAGGACGCAAGACGGGATACCTACGAGCAGTACTTC.

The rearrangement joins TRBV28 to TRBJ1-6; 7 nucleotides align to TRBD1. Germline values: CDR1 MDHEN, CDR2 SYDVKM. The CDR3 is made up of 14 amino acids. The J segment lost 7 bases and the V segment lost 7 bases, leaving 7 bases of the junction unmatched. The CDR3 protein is CASTLYRGNSPLHF. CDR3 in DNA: TGTGCCAGCACTCTCTACAGGGGAAATTCACCCCTCCACTTT.

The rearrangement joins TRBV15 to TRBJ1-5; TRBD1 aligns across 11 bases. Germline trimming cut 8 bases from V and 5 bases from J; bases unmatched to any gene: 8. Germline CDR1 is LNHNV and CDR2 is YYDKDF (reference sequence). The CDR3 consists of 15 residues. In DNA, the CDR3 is TGTGCCACCTCCGGCGGACAGGGGGCACATCAGCCCCAGCATTTT. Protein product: CATSGGQGAHQPQHF.

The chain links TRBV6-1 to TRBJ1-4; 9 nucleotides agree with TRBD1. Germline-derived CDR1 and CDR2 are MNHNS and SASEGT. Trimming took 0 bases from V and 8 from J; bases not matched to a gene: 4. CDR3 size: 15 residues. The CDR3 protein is CASSEAGTGREKLFF. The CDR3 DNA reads TGTGCCAGCAGTGAAGCCGGGACAGGGCGGGAAAAACTGTTTTTT.

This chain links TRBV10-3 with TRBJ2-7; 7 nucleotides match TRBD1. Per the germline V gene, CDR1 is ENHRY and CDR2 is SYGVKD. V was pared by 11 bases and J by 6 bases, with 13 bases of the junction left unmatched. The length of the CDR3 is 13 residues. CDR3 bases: TGTGCCCTAAGACCGACAGGGTCATCCGAGCAGTACTTC. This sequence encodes CALRPTGSSEQYF.

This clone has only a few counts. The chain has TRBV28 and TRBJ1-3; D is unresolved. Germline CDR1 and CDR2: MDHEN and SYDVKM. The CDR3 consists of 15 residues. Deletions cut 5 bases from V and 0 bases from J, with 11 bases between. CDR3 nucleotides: TGTGCCAGCAGTGTGAATACTTACTCTGGAAACACCATATATTTT. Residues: CASSVNTYSGNTIYF.

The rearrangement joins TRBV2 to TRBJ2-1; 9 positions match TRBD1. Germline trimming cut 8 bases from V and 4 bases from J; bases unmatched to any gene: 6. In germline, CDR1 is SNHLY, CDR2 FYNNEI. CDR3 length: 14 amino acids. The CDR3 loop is CASFRDRAYNEQFF. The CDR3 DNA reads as TGTGCCAGCTTTCGGGACAGGGCATACAATGAGCAGTTCTTC.

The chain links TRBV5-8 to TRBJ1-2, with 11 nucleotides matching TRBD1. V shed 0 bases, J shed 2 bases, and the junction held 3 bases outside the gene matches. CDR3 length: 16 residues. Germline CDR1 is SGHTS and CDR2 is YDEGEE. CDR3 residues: CASSLGGQGGNYGYTF. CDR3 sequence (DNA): TGTGCCAGCAGCTTGGGGGGACAGGGGGGAAACTATGGCTACACCTTC. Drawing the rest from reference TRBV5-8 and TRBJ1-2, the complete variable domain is EAGVTQSPTHLIKTRGQQATLRCSPISGHTSVYWYQQALGLGLQFLLWYDEGEERNRGNFPPRFSGRQFPNYSSELNVNALELEDSALYLCASSLGGQGGNYGYTFGSGTRLTVV.

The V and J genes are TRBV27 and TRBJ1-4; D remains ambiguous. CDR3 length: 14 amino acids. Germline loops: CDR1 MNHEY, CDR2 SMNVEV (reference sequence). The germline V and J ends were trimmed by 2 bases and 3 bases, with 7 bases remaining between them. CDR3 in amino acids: CASSLTYPNEKLFF. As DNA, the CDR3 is TGTGCCAGCAGTTTAACATATCCTAATGAAAAACTGTTTTTT.

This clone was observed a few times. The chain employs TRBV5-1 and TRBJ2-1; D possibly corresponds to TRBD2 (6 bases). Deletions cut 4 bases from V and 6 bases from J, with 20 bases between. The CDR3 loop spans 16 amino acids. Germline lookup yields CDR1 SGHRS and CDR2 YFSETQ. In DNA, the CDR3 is TGCGCCAGCAGCACCAGATACGGAAATAGCGGCAATGAGCAGTTCTTC. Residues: CASSTRYGNSGNEQFF.

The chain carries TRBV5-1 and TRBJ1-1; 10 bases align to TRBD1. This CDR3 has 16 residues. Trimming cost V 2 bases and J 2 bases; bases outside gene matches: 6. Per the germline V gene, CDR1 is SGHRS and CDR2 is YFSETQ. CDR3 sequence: CASSFAGTGANTEAFF. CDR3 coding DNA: TGCGCCAGCAGCTTCGCCGGGACAGGGGCTAACACTGAAGCTTTCTTT.

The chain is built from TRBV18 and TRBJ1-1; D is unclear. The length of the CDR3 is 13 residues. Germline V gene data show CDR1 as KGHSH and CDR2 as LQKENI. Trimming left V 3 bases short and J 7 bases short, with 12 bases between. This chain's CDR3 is CASSPRRIFEAFF. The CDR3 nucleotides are TGTGCCAGCTCACCCCGGCGGATCTTTGAAGCTTTCTTT.

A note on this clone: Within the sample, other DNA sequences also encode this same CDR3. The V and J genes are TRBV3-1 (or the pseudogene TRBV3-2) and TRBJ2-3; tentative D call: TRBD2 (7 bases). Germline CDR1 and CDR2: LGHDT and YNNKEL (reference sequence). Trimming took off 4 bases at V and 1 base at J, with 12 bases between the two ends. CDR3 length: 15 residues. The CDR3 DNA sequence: TGTGCCAGCAGCCTCTCGGGGGGCGGCACAGATACGCAGTATTTT. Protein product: CASSLSGGGTDTQYF.

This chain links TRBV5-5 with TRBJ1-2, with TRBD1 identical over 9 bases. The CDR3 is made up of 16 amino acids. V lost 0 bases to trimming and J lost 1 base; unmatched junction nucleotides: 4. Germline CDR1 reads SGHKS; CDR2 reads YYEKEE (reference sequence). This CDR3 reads CASSLGLDRGNYGYTF. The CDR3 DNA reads TGTGCCAGCAGCTTGGGATTGGACAGGGGTAACTATGGCTACACCTTC.

Here the CDR3 DNA reads TGTGCCAGCAGCCCACCTCGGGGTACGAACACCGGGGAGCTGTTTTTT. This codes for CASSPPRGTNTGELFF. This chain connects TRBV9 to TRBJ2-2, with D tentatively TRBD2 (5 bases). Deletions cut 4 bases from V and 0 bases from J, with 13 bases between. Germline loops: CDR1 SGDLS, CDR2 YYNGEE. The CDR3 totals 16 residues. Based on the CDR3 plus reference TRBV9 and TRBJ2-2, the full variable domain is DSGVTQTPKHLITATGQRVTLRCSPRSGDLSVYWYQQSLDQGLQFLIQYYNGEERAKGNILERFSAQQFPDLHSELNLSSLELGDSALYFCASSPPRGTNTGELFFGEGSRLTVL.